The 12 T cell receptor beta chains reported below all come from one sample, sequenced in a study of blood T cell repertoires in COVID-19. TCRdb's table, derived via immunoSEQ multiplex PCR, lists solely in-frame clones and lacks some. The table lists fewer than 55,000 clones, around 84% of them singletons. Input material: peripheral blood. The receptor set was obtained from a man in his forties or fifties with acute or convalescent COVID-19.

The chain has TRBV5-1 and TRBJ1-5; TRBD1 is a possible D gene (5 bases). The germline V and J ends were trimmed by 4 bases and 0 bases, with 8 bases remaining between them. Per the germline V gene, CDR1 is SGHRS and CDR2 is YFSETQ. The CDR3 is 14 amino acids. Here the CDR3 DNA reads TGCGCCAGCAGCCCAGGGTTTAGCAATCAGCCCCAGCATTTT. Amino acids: CASSPGFSNQPQHF.

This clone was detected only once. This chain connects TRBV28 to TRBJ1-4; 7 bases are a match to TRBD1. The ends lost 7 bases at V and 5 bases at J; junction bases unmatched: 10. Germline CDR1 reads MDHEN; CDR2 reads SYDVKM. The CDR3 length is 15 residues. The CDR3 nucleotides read TGTGCCAGCAATTCGCCGGGACAGTCCAATGAAAAACTGTTTTTT. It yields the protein CASNSPGQSNEKLFF. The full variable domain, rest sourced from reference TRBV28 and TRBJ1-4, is DVKVTQSSRYLVKRTGEKVFLECVQDMDHENMFWYRQDPGLGLRLIYFSYDVKMKEKGDIPEGYSVSREKKERFSLILESASTNQTSMYLCASNSPGQSNEKLFFGSGTQLSVL.

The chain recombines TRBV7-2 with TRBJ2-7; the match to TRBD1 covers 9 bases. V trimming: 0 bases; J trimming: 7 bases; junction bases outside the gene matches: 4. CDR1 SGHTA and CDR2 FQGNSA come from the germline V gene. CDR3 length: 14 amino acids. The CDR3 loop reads CASSLAGTGREQYF. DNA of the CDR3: TGTGCCAGCAGCTTAGCCGGGACAGGGAGGGAGCAGTACTTC.

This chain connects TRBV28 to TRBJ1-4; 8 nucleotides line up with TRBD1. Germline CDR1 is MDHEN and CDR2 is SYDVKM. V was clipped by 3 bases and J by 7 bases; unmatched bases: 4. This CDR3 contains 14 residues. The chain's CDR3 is CASSLTGESEKLFF. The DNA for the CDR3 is TGTGCCAGCAGTTTGACAGGGGAAAGTGAAAAACTGTTTTTT.

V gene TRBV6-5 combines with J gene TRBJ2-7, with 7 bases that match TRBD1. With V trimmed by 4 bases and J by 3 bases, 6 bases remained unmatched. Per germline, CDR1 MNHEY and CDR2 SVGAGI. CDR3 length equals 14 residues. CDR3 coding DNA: TGTGCCAGCAGTTTTAAGGGACAGATCTACGAGCAGTACTTC. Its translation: CASSFKGQIYEQYF.

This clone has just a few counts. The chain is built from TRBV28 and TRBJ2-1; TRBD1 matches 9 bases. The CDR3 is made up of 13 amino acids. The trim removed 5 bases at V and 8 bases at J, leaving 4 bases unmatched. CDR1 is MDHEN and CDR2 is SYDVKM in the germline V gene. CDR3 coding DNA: TGTGCCAGCAGTACTGGGACAGGGCATGAGCAGTTCTTC. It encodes CASSTGTGHEQFF.

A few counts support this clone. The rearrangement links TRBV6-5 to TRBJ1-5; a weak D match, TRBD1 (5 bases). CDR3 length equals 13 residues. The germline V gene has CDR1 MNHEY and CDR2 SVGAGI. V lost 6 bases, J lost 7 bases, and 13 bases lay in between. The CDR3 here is CASSRGGVQPQHF. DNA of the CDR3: TGTGCCAGCAGCCGGGGAGGGGTCCAGCCCCAGCATTTT.

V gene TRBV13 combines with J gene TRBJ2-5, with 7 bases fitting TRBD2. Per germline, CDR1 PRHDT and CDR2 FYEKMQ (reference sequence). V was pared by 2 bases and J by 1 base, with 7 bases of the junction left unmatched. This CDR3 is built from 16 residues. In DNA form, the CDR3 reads TGTGCCAGCAGCTTACGATTAGCGGGCCTCCAAGAGACCCAGTACTTC. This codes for CASSLRLAGLQETQYF.

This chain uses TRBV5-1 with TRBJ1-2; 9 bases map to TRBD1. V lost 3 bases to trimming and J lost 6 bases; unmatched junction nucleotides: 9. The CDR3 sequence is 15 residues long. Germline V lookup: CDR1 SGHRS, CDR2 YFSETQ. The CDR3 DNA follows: TGCGCCAGCAGCTCCATTGGGGGACAGGGAAATGGCTACACCTTC. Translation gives CASSSIGGQGNGYTF. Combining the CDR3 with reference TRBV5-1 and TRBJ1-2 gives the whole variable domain KAGVTQTPRYLIKTRGQQVTLSCSPISGHRSVSWYQQTPGQGLQFLFEYFSETQRNKGNFPGRFSGRQFSNSRSEMNVSTLELGDSALYLCASSSIGGQGNGYTFGSGTRLTVV.

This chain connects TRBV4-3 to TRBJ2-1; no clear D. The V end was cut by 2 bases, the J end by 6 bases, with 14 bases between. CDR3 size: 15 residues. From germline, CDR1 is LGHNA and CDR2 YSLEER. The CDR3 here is CASSQTFTLRNEQFF. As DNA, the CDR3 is TGCGCCAGCAGCCAAACCTTTACCCTGCGCAATGAGCAGTTCTTC.

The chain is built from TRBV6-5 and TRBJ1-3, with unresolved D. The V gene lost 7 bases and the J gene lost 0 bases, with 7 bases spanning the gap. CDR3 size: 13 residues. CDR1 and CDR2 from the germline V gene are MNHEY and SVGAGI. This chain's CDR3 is CASNEFSGNTIYF. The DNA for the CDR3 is TGTGCCAGCAACGAGTTCTCTGGAAACACCATATATTTT.

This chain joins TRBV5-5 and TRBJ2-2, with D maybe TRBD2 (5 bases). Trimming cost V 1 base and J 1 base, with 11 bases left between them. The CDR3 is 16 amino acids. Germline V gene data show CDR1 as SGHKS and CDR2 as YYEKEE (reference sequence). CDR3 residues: CASSLRTGRNTGELFF. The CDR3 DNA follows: TGTGCCAGCAGCTTGCGAACGGGGAGGAACACCGGGGAGCTGTTTTTT.